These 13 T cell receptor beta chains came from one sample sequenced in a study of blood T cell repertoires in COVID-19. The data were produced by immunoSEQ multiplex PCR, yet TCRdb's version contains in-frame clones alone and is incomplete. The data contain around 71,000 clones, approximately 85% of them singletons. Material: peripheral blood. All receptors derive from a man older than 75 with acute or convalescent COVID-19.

The CDR3 here is CASSLNNMNTEAFF. Written as DNA, the CDR3 is TGTGCCAGCAGTTTAAACAACATGAACACTGAAGCTTTCTTT. V gene TRBV28 combines with J gene TRBJ1-1; D call uncertain. Germline V lookup: CDR1 MDHEN, CDR2 SYDVKM. V lost 2 bases to trimming and J lost 0 bases, with 7 bases between them. The CDR3 sequence is 14 residues long.

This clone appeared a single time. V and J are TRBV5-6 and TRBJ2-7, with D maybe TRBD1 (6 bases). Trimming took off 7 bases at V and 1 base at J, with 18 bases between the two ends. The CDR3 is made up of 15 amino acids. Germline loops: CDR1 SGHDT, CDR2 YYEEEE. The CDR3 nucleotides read TGTGCCAGCGCCCTCTCCGGGACACCATCCTACGAGCAGTACTTC. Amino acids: CASALSGTPSYEQYF. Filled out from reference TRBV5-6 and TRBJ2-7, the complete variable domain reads DAGVTQSPTHLIKTRGQQVTLRCSPKSGHDTVSWYQQALGQGPQFIFQYYEEEERQRGNFPDRFSGHQFPNYSSELNVNALLLGDSALYLCASALSGTPSYEQYFGPGTRLTVT.

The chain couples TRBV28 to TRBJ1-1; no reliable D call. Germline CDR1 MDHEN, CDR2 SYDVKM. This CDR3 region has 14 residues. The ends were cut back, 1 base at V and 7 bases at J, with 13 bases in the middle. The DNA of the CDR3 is TGTGCCAGCAGTTTATTACAGTTAGACAATGAAGCTTTCTTT. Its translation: CASSLLQLDNEAFF. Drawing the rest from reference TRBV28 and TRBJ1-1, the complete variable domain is DVKVTQSSRYLVKRTGEKVFLECVQDMDHENMFWYRQDPGLGLRLIYFSYDVKMKEKGDIPEGYSVSREKKERFSLILESASTNQTSMYLCASSLLQLDNEAFFGQGTRLTVV.

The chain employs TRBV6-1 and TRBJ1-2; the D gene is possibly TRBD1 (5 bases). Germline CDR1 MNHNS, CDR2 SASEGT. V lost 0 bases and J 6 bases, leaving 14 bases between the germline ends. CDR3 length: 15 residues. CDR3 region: CASSEAGRAGDGYTF. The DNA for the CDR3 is TGTGCCAGCAGTGAAGCGGGCAGGGCGGGGGATGGCTACACCTTC.

CDR3 sequence (DNA): TGTGCCAGCTCACCAGCATTGGCAGGGGGCGATCAGCCCCAGCATTTT. Amino acids: CASSPALAGGDQPQHF. This sequence joins TRBV18 and TRBJ1-5, with 8 bases matching TRBD1. The length of the CDR3 is 16 residues. Germline lookup yields CDR1 KGHSH and CDR2 LQKENI. V lost 2 bases to trimming and J lost 5 bases; unmatched junction nucleotides: 8.

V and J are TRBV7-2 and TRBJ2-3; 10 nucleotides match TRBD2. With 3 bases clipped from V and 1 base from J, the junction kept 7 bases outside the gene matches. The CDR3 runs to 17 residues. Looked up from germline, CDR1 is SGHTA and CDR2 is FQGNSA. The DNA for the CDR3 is TGTGCCAGCAGCTTGGCTAGCGGGGGACCCGGCACAGATACGCAGTATTTT. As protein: CASSLASGGPGTDTQYF. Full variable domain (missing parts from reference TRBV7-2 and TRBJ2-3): GAGVSQSPSNKVTEKGKDVELRCDPISGHTALYWYRQSLGQGLEFLIYFQGNSAPDKSGLPSDRFSAERTGGSVSTLTIQRTQQEDSAVYLCASSLASGGPGTDTQYFGPGTRLTVL.

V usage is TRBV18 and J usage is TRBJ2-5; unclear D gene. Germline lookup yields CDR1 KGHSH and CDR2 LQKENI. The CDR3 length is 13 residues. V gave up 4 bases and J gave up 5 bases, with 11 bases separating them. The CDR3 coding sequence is TGTGCCAGCTCACGGAGTTTCGGGGAGACCCAGTACTTC. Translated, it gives CASSRSFGETQYF.

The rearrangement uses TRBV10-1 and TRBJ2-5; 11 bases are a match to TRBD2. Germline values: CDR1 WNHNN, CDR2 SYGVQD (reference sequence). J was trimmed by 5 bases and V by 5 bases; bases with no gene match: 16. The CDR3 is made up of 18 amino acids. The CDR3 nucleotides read TGCGCCAGCAGTTCTCCCGGGACTAGCGGCCTCGTCGGGGAGACCCAGTACTTC. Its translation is CASSSPGTSGLVGETQYF.

The CDR3 DNA sequence: TGTGCCAGCAGTCCCGGGACTAGCGAAGAGACCCAGTACTTC. The encoded protein is CASSPGTSEETQYF. The chain couples TRBV2 to TRBJ2-5; 10 bases match TRBD2. Unmatched junction bases numbered 3, after V lost 5 bases and J lost 3 bases. The CDR3 contains 14 residues. Per the germline V gene, CDR1 is SNHLY and CDR2 is FYNNEI.

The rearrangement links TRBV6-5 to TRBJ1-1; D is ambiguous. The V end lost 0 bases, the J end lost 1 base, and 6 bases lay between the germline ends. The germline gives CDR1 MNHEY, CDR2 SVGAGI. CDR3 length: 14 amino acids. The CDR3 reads CASSYSDWNTEAFF. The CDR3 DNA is TGTGCCAGCAGTTACTCGGACTGGAACACTGAAGCTTTCTTT.

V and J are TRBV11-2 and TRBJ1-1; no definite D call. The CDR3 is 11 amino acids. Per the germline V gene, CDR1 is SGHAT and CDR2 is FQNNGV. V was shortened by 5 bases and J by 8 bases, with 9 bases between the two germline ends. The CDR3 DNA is TGTGCCAGCAGCCGTTACTTCGAAGCTTTCTTT. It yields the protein CASSRYFEAFF.

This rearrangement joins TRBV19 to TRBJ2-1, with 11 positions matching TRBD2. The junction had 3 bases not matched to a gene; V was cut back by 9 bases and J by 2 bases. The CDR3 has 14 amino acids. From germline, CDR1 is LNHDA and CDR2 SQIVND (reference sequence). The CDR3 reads CASVAGGTYNEQFF. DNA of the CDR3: TGTGCCAGCGTAGCGGGAGGGACCTACAATGAGCAGTTCTTC.

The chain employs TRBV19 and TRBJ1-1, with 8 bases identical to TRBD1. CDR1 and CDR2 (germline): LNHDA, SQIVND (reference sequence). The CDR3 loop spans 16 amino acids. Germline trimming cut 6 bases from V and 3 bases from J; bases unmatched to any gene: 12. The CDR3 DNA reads TGTGCCAGTAGGGATCTTGACAGGGGCGCATACACTGAAGCTTTCTTT. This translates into CASRDLDRGAYTEAFF.